Following are 20 T cell receptor beta chains from one sample sequenced in a study of T cell responses to AZD1222 COVID-19 vaccine. TCRdb's table, derived via immunoSEQ multiplex PCR, lists solely in-frame clones and lacks some. The table has over 150,000 clones, about nine tenths seen once. The sequenced sample was peripheral blood, obtained on day 0 of AZD1222 vaccination. Receptors originate from an adult in good health.

V and J are TRBV5-1 and TRBJ2-1; TRBD2 matches 7 bases. The V segment lost 3 bases and the J segment 4 bases; nucleotides outside the gene matches: 7. Germline values: CDR1 SGHRS, CDR2 YFSETQ. The CDR3 is 15 residues long. The chain's CDR3 is CASSSLAGVYNEQFF. CDR3 DNA sequence: TGCGCCAGCAGCTCCTTAGCGGGTGTTTACAATGAGCAGTTCTTC.

This chain links TRBV12-5 with TRBJ1-4, with 11 bases matching TRBD1. This CDR3 has 20 residues. CDR1 and CDR2 (germline): LGHNT, FRNRAP. The J segment lost 0 bases and the V segment lost 3 bases, leaving 12 bases of the junction unmatched. The CDR3 sequence: CASGFLLVPGQGATNEKLFF. CDR3 in DNA: TGTGCTAGTGGTTTTCTTCTTGTCCCGGGACAGGGGGCAACTAATGAAAAACTGTTTTTT.

The chain employs TRBV2 and TRBJ2-3, with D possibly TRBD2 on 5 matching bases. Germline CDR1 reads SNHLY; CDR2 reads FYNNEI. The CDR3 covers 18 residues. V lost 4 bases, J lost 13 bases, and 33 bases lay in between. CDR3 sequence (DNA): TGTGCCAGCAGTGTGGGTACTGTGCGGGCCTTAGCACAGATACGCAAGTATTTT. Translating it yields CASSVGTVRALAQIRKYF.

The rearrangement joins TRBV29-1 to TRBJ2-5; 9 bases map to TRBD2. From germline, CDR1 is SQVTM and CDR2 ANQGSEA. This CDR3 comprises 14 residues. Germline trimming cut 6 bases from V and 4 bases from J; bases unmatched to any gene: 9. The CDR3: CSVLEGGRGETQYF. In nucleotides, the CDR3 is TGCAGCGTGTTGGAGGGCGGGAGGGGAGAGACCCAGTACTTC.

The chain recombines TRBV5-1 with TRBJ1-2, with D maybe TRBD1 (5 bases). Trimming pared 2 bases from V and 4 bases from J, leaving 9 bases between. Germline assignment: CDR1 SGHRS and CDR2 YFSETQ. The CDR3 has 13 amino acids. The CDR3 is CASSFGGTYGYTF. CDR3 DNA: TGCGCCAGCAGCTTTGGGGGTACCTATGGCTACACCTTC.

This clone occurred a few times. J is TRBJ2-1 and V is TRBV7-9; D is uncertain. The germline CDR1 and CDR2 sequences are SEHNR and FQNEAQ (reference sequence). The CDR3 covers 13 residues. With 2 bases removed from V and 6 bases from J, the gap between germline ends came to 8 bases. The CDR3 loop reads CASSLTVLNEQFF. Written as DNA, the CDR3 is TGTGCCAGCAGCTTAACAGTCCTCAATGAGCAGTTCTTC.

The J gene is TRBJ2-5, the V gene TRBV2; TRBD2 aligns across 11 bases. Trimming removed 4 bases from V and 5 bases from J; junction bases left unmatched: 12. Germline values: CDR1 SNHLY, CDR2 FYNNEI. CDR3 length: 17 residues. The CDR3 loop is CASSAALAGGRGETQYF. The DNA of the CDR3 is TGTGCCAGCAGTGCGGCATTAGCGGGAGGGCGAGGCGAGACCCAGTACTTC.

The rearrangement uses TRBV7-9 and TRBJ1-1; D remains ambiguous. Trimming removed 5 bases at V and 1 base at J, with 8 bases between. Germline CDR1 SEHNR, CDR2 FQNEAQ (reference sequence). This CDR3 has 13 amino acids. The chain's CDR3 is CASSRGPNTEAFF. CDR3 in DNA: TGTGCCAGCAGCCGGGGTCCGAACACTGAAGCTTTCTTT.

The V gene is TRBV28, the J gene TRBJ2-1, with D perhaps TRBD2 (6 bases). V lost 10 bases and J lost 0, with 16 bases in between. The length of the CDR3 is 15 residues. In germline, CDR1 is MDHEN, CDR2 SYDVKM. DNA of the CDR3: TGTGCCAACTCCCCCGGGGGAAGCTCCTACAATGAGCAGTTCTTC. It yields the protein CANSPGGSSYNEQFF.

The CDR3 protein is CASSPILERNQPQHF. CDR3 nucleotides: TGTGCCAGCAGTCCCATCTTGGAGCGCAATCAGCCCCAGCATTTT. V gene TRBV6-1 combines with J gene TRBJ1-5, with unresolved D. From germline, CDR1 is MNHNS and CDR2 SASEGT. Trimming stripped 5 bases from V and 2 bases from J, with 13 bases between. The CDR3 is made up of 15 amino acids.

The V call is TRBV7-7, the J call TRBJ2-1; 11 nucleotides match TRBD1. The CDR3 is made up of 17 amino acids. The V segment lost 5 bases and the J segment 6 bases; nucleotides outside the gene matches: 12. Germline V gene sequence: CDR1 SSHAT, CDR2 FNYEAQ (reference sequence). The CDR3 DNA sequence: TGTGCCAGCAGCCCAGGACAGGGGGCCGGAGGGATCAATGAGCAGTTCTTC. Translated: CASSPGQGAGGINEQFF.

This chain joins TRBV28 and TRBJ2-5; 7 bases line up with TRBD1. V dropped 4 bases and J dropped 2; count of bases not matched to a gene: 4. The germline gives CDR1 MDHEN, CDR2 SYDVKM. The CDR3 totals 14 residues. This CDR3 reads CASSSGTAQETQYF. CDR3 bases: TGTGCCAGCAGTTCGGGGACAGCACAAGAGACCCAGTACTTC.

V is TRBV6-1 and J is TRBJ2-7; 8 bases align to TRBD1. CDR1 MNHNS and CDR2 SASEGT come from the germline V gene. Trimming at V came to 2 bases and at J to 1 base, leaving 10 bases not matched to a gene. The CDR3 is made up of 17 amino acids. The CDR3 loop reads CASSESQGASWSYEQYF. In DNA, the CDR3 is TGTGCCAGCAGTGAAAGCCAGGGGGCAAGTTGGTCCTACGAGCAGTACTTC.

This rearrangement joins TRBV5-1 to TRBJ2-7; tentatively, D is TRBD1 (6 bases). Germline values: CDR1 SGHRS, CDR2 YFSETQ. The CDR3 is 14 amino acids. V was pared by 4 bases and J by 2 bases, with 13 bases between. CDR3 residues: CASSPYRTAYEQYF. The CDR3 DNA reads as TGCGCCAGCAGCCCGTATAGGACAGCCTACGAGCAGTACTTC.

The genes are TRBV19 and TRBJ2-7; TRBD2 matches at 11 bases. Trimming at V came to 8 bases and at J to 5 bases, leaving 2 bases not matched to a gene. CDR3 length: 12 residues. Germline values: CDR1 LNHDA, CDR2 SQIVND (reference sequence). The CDR3 DNA is TGTGCCAGTCGGGGACTAGCGGACGAGCAGTACTTC. Translated: CASRGLADEQYF.

V and J are TRBV12-3 or TRBV12-4 and TRBJ2-1; D is unclear. V was trimmed by 0 bases and J by 7 bases, leaving 1 base between them. This CDR3 has 11 residues. Written as DNA, the CDR3 is TGTGCCAGCAGTTTAGCTAATGAGCAGTTCTTC. It translates to CASSLANEQFF.

V usage is TRBV4-1 and J usage is TRBJ1-5; 10 bases line up with TRBD1. This CDR3 spans 15 amino acids. Per the germline V gene, CDR1 is MGHRA and CDR2 is YSYEKL. Trimming removed 4 bases from V and 7 bases from J; junction bases left unmatched: 7. CDR3 region: CASSPGQGSSQPQHF. The CDR3 region has the DNA TGCGCCAGCAGCCCGGGACAGGGGAGTTCCCAGCCCCAGCATTTT.

This rearrangement joins TRBV27 to TRBJ1-5; a weak D match, TRBD1 (5 bases). The V and J ends lost 2 bases and 10 bases respectively, with 12 bases between them. The CDR3 is 13 residues long. CDR1 and CDR2 (germline): MNHEY, SMNVEV (reference sequence). CDR3 sequence reads: CASSLQPGEPQHF. The CDR3 DNA reads TGTGCCAGCAGTTTACAACCGGGGGAACCCCAGCATTTT.

This chain links TRBV21-1 with TRBJ1-1. TRBV21-1 is shown as a pseudogene. This CDR3 contains 12 residues. The CDR3 bases are TGTGCCAGCAGCTACTTGGACACTGAAGCTTTCTTT. It specifies CASSYLDTEAFF.

V usage is TRBV19 and J usage is TRBJ1-5, with D possibly matching TRBD1 (5 bases). Germline V CDR1 and CDR2: LNHDA, SQIVND (reference sequence). This CDR3 comprises 13 residues. Trimming shortened V by 4 bases and J by 6 bases, and 10 bases separated the two germline ends. CDR3 nucleotide sequence: TGTGCCAGTAGTAATCGGGACTTTCAGCCCCAGCATTTT. The encoded protein is CASSNRDFQPQHF. Together with reference TRBV19 and TRBJ1-5, the CDR3 gives the full variable domain: DGGITQSPKYLFRKEGQNVTLSCEQNLNHDAMYWYRQDPGQGLRLIYYSQIVNDFQKGDIAEGYSVSREKKESFPLTVTSAQKNPTAFYLCASSNRDFQPQHFGDGTRLSIL.